One sample yielded the 20 T cell receptor beta chains listed below, sequenced in a study of cytomegalovirus exposure and HLA in healthy donors. Vbeta (60) and Jbeta (13) primers were used in the PCR. Assay: immunoSEQ multiplex PCR; the TCRdb copy retains only in-frame clones and omits some. The sample carries about 160,000 clones, 79% recorded once. Material for sequencing was PBMCs. These receptors were collected from a man aged 35 to 55 in good health and CMV-seronegative.

This clone showed up just a few times. The rearrangement links TRBV5-4 to TRBJ2-7; D ambiguous. Per germline, CDR1 SGHNT and CDR2 YYREEE (reference sequence). V lost 4 bases and J lost 4, with 12 bases in between. The CDR3 covers 13 residues. CDR3 DNA: TGTGCCAGCAGCGTGAAGACTGGTTACGAGCAGTACTTC. Its translation: CASSVKTGYEQYF.

The genes are TRBV15 and TRBJ2-1; D is unclear. Looked up from germline, CDR1 is LNHNV and CDR2 is YYDKDF (reference sequence). The V and J ends lost 0 bases and 15 bases respectively, with 9 bases between them. CDR3 length: 11 amino acids. CDR3 protein: CATSRETAVFF. CDR3 nucleotides: TGTGCCACCAGCAGAGAAACAGCCGTGTTCTTC.

The CDR3 sequence: CASRPGLAFRKISYEQYF. The CDR3, as DNA: TGTGCCAGCAGACCGGGACTAGCGTTCCGAAAGATCTCCTACGAGCAGTACTTC. J is TRBJ2-7 and V is TRBV28, with 10 bases that match TRBD2. J lost 0 bases, V lost 6 bases, and 14 bases had no gene match. Germline-derived CDR1 and CDR2 are MDHEN and SYDVKM. The CDR3 covers 18 residues.

The V call is TRBV14, the J call TRBJ2-4, with 7 bases matching TRBD1. Germline-derived CDR1 and CDR2 are SGHDN and FVKESK. CDR3 length: 16 residues. J lost 0 bases, V lost 3 bases, and 5 bases had no gene match. The CDR3 reads CASSQGDSVAKNIQYF. CDR3 DNA: TGTGCCAGCAGCCAGGGGGACAGTGTAGCCAAAAACATTCAGTACTTC.

V is TRBV5-4 and J is TRBJ2-4; a possible D gene is TRBD2 (5 bases). CDR3 length equals 15 residues. V was cut by 4 bases and J by 2 bases, with 13 bases left in between. Looked up from germline, CDR1 is SGHNT and CDR2 is YYREEE (reference sequence). The CDR3 spells CASSRLEGTKNIQYF. CDR3 DNA sequence: TGTGCCAGCAGCCGACTTGAGGGAACCAAAAACATTCAGTACTTC.

The chain has TRBV4-1 and TRBJ2-5, with 8 nucleotides matching TRBD1. With 0 bases clipped from V and 1 base from J, the junction kept 13 bases outside the gene matches. Germline V gene lookup returns CDR1 MGHRA and CDR2 YSYEKL. The CDR3 totals 19 residues. The CDR3 coding sequence is TGCGCCAGCAGCCAAGAACGGTTGGCAGGGGGCGTTGGCCAAGAGACCCAGTACTTC. Residues: CASSQERLAGGVGQETQYF.

A note on this clone: Its ends do not fully match the called genes, so a read error is possible. The rearrangement links TRBV5-6 to TRBJ2-6; the D gene is possibly TRBD2 (6 bases). This CDR3 is 19 amino acids long. The germline V gene has CDR1 SGHDT and CDR2 YYEEEE. The CDR3 region has the DNA TGTGCCAGCAGCTTGCTATCTACAGGAGGGTCTAATGGGGCCAACGGCCTGACTTTC. As protein: CASSLLSTGGSNGANGLTF.

The gene calls are TRBV27 and TRBJ2-5, with 9 bases lining up with TRBD1. The CDR3 is made up of 15 amino acids. V gave up 3 bases and J gave up 5 bases; unmatched junction bases: 7. Looked up from germline, CDR1 is MNHEY and CDR2 is SMNVEV (reference sequence). The CDR3 DNA follows: TGTGCCAGCAGTTTTCTTACAGGGGGCGGTGAGACCCAGTACTTC. Translated, it gives CASSFLTGGGETQYF.

This clone was counted once. V and J are TRBV6-6 and TRBJ1-4; tentatively, D is TRBD1 (6 bases). This CDR3 has 14 amino acids. Germline CDR1 MNHNY, CDR2 SVGAGI (reference sequence). Trimming took off 6 bases at V and 8 bases at J, with 16 bases between the two ends. As DNA, the CDR3 is TGTGCCAGCAGGGACCCGGGGGGCCAAGAAAAACTGTTTTTT. Residues: CASRDPGGQEKLFF.

The gene calls are TRBV27 and TRBJ1-4, with a tentative D call TRBD1 (6 bases). CDR3 length equals 14 residues. CDR1 MNHEY and CDR2 SMNVEV come from the germline V gene (reference sequence). V was cut by 6 bases and J by 10 bases, with 18 bases left in between. The CDR3 reads CASSPRAVRGKLFF. The CDR3 DNA reads TGTGCCAGCAGCCCCAGGGCCGTCAGGGGAAAACTGTTTTTT. The full variable domain, in which reference TRBV27 and TRBJ1-4 provide the parts outside the CDR3, is EAQVTQNPRYLITVTGKKLTVTCSQNMNHEYMSWYRQDPGLGLRQIYYSMNVEVTDKGDVPEGYKVSRKEKRNFPLILESPSPNQTSLYFCASSPRAVRGKLFFGSGTQLSVL.

The rearrangement uses TRBV29-1 and TRBJ2-7; 7 nucleotides agree with TRBD2. The CDR3 totals 13 residues. Germline assignment: CDR1 SQVTM and CDR2 ANQGSEA. V lost 7 bases, J lost 2 bases, and 8 bases stayed unmatched. CDR3 sequence reads: CSATGGGTYEQYF. CDR3 nucleotide sequence: TGCAGCGCCACCGGCGGGGGAACCTACGAGCAGTACTTC.

This clone has only one observation. The chain links TRBV9 to TRBJ2-1; 7 bases agree with TRBD1. This CDR3 has 14 amino acids. Germline V CDR1 and CDR2: SGDLS, YYNGEE. J lost 9 bases, V lost 3 bases, and 9 bases had no gene match. The CDR3 DNA sequence: TGTGCCAGCAGCGCCCTTGTAGGGGGCGCTGAGCAGTTCTTC. Encoded protein: CASSALVGGAEQFF.

The chain joins TRBV11-2 to TRBJ2-7; 9 bases match TRBD2. The CDR3 runs to 15 residues. Germline CDR1 reads SGHAT; CDR2 reads FQNNGV. Trimming at V came to 5 bases and at J to 6 bases, leaving 11 bases not matched to a gene. The DNA for the CDR3 is TGTGCCAGCAGCCCACTAGCGGGCCCCAGGGGCGAGCAGTACTTC. It encodes CASSPLAGPRGEQYF.

The chain employs TRBV27 and TRBJ1-5; D is perhaps TRBD1 (5 bases). The CDR3 extends over 15 amino acids. CDR1 MNHEY and CDR2 SMNVEV come from the germline V gene (reference sequence). V was cut by 2 bases and J by 5 bases, with 13 bases left in between. The CDR3 nucleotides are TGTGCCAGCAGTTTAATGTGGGGGGTGGATCAGCCCCAGCATTTT. Amino acid sequence: CASSLMWGVDQPQHF.

J is TRBJ2-6 and V is TRBV18, with 7 bases identical to TRBD1. V gave up 2 bases and J gave up 4 bases; unmatched junction bases: 5. The CDR3 totals 16 residues. Germline values: CDR1 KGHSH, CDR2 LQKENI. The CDR3 spells CASSPLGGTGANVLTF. CDR3 in DNA: TGTGCCAGCTCACCATTAGGGGGCACCGGGGCCAACGTCCTGACTTTC. The complete variable domain, with remaining parts taken from reference TRBV18 and TRBJ2-6, reads NAGVMQNPRHLVRRRGQEARLRCSPMKGHSHVYWYRQLPEEGLKFMVYLQKENIIDESGMPKERFSAEFPKEGPSILRIQQVVRGDSAAYFCASSPLGGTGANVLTFGAGSRLTVL.

The chain combines TRBV5-1 with TRBJ2-3, with 8 bases aligning to TRBD2. With 1 base clipped from V and 6 bases from J, the junction kept 7 bases outside the gene matches. CDR1 is SGHRS and CDR2 is YFSETQ in the germline V gene. The CDR3 extends over 15 amino acids. Here the CDR3 DNA reads TGCGCCAGCAGCTTGCGAGCGGGAGTAGAGGATACGCAGTATTTT. The encoded protein is CASSLRAGVEDTQYF. Based on the CDR3 plus reference TRBV5-1 and TRBJ2-3, the full variable domain is KAGVTQTPRYLIKTRGQQVTLSCSPISGHRSVSWYQQTPGQGLQFLFEYFSETQRNKGNFPGRFSGRQFSNSRSEMNVSTLELGDSALYLCASSLRAGVEDTQYFGPGTRLTVL.

The chain links TRBV29-1 to TRBJ2-7; 10 bases align to TRBD2. J gave up 6 bases and V 5 bases, and 7 bases lay outside the gene matches. The CDR3 consists of 13 residues. Germline loops: CDR1 SQVTM, CDR2 ANQGSEA. As DNA, the CDR3 is TGCAGCGTTACCAGCGGGAGGGCCGGCGAGCAGTACTTC. Amino acid sequence: CSVTSGRAGEQYF.

V is TRBV10-3 and J is TRBJ2-3, with 7 bases lining up with TRBD1. V lost 6 bases, J lost 6 bases, and 6 bases stayed unmatched. The CDR3 runs 13 residues. CDR1 and CDR2 from the germline V gene are ENHRY and SYGVKD. In nucleotides, the CDR3 is TGTGCCATCAGGGCGACAGGGACGGATACGCAGTATTTT. Translating it yields CAIRATGTDTQYF.

This clone has only a few counts. V usage is TRBV7-8 and J usage is TRBJ2-1; D is possibly TRBD2 (5 bases). Germline V lookup: CDR1 SGHVS, CDR2 FQNEAQ. V gave up 5 bases and J gave up 0 bases, with 14 bases separating them. This CDR3 comprises 16 residues. CDR3 in amino acids: CASSDLSGPSYNEQFF. DNA for the CDR3: TGTGCCAGCAGCGATTTAAGCGGTCCCTCCTACAATGAGCAGTTCTTC.

This sequence joins TRBV5-6 and TRBJ2-3; the match to TRBD2 covers 13 bases. This CDR3 has 16 residues. Germline CDR1 is SGHDT and CDR2 is YYEEEE. Trimming took 4 bases from V and 6 from J; bases not matched to a gene: 8. CDR3 nucleotide sequence: TGTGCCAGCAGCAGGAGGACTAGCGGGAGAGTGGATACGCAGTATTTT. Protein: CASSRRTSGRVDTQYF. Full variable domain (rest looked up from reference TRBV5-6 and TRBJ2-3): DAGVTQSPTHLIKTRGQQVTLRCSPKSGHDTVSWYQQALGQGPQFIFQYYEEEERQRGNFPDRFSGHQFPNYSSELNVNALLLGDSALYLCASSRRTSGRVDTQYFGPGTRLTVL.